Following are 18 T cell receptor beta chains from one sample sequenced in a study of cytomegalovirus exposure and HLA in healthy donors. The PCR had 60 Vbeta and 13 Jbeta primers. Generated by immunoSEQ multiplex PCR, the TCRdb table keeps only in-frame clones and is missing some. Of under 150,000 clones in the sample, 79% are singletons; the top ten hold 4% to 5.5%. The sequenced sample was PBMCs. Every receptor here comes from a man aged 25-40 years in good health and CMV-seropositive.

This clone was recorded a few times. V and J are TRBV5-4 and TRBJ1-4; D unresolved. The germline V gene has CDR1 SGHNT and CDR2 YYREEE (reference sequence). Trimming cost V 3 bases and J 6 bases, with 6 bases left between them. CDR3 length equals 12 residues. CDR3 in amino acids: CASSSPDEKLFF. In DNA, the CDR3 is TGTGCCAGCAGCTCGCCGGATGAAAAACTGTTTTTT. Filled out from reference TRBV5-4 and TRBJ1-4, the complete variable domain reads ETGVTQSPTHLIKTRGQQVTLRCSSQSGHNTVSWYQQALGQGPQFIFQYYREEENGRGNFPPRFSGLQFPNYSSELNVNALELDDSALYLCASSSPDEKLFFGSGTQLSVL.

This clone was seen a single time. The CDR3 sequence: CASSEAGPNQPQHF. The CDR3 bases are TGTGCCAGCAGTGAGGCGGGACCTAATCAGCCCCAGCATTTT. This chain connects TRBV2 to TRBJ1-5; TRBD1 is a possible D gene (5 bases). V was clipped by 3 bases and J by 4 bases, with 10 bases between them. Germline CDR1 and CDR2: SNHLY and FYNNEI. This CDR3 is built from 14 residues.

The chain's CDR3 is CASSLGQGGSPLHF. The CDR3 nucleotides read TGTGCCAGCAGCTTGGGGCAGGGCGGTTCACCCCTCCACTTT. The rearrangement joins TRBV5-4 to TRBJ1-6; a possible D gene is TRBD1 (5 bases). V gave up 0 bases and J gave up 9 bases, with 10 bases separating them. Germline assignment: CDR1 SGHNT and CDR2 YYREEE (reference sequence). The CDR3 runs 14 residues.

The rearrangement joins TRBV5-1 to TRBJ2-3; 7 nucleotides align to TRBD1. CDR1 and CDR2 (germline): SGHRS, YFSETQ. The CDR3 covers 14 residues. The ends lost 2 bases at V and 4 bases at J; junction bases unmatched: 4. The CDR3 DNA is TGCGCCAGCAGCTTAACAGGGGCGGCAGATACGCAGTATTTT. This codes for CASSLTGAADTQYF.

This clone was seen only a few times. This sequence joins TRBV18 and TRBJ2-3; D is possibly TRBD2 (6 bases). This CDR3 is built from 16 residues. Trimming pared 7 bases from V and 2 bases from J, leaving 19 bases between. Germline-derived CDR1 and CDR2 are KGHSH and LQKENI. The CDR3: CASFLAETRITDTQYF. The CDR3 region has the DNA TGTGCCAGCTTCCTCGCAGAGACTAGGATCACAGATACGCAGTATTTT.

Only one count was recorded for this clone. This rearrangement joins TRBV9 to TRBJ1-1, with a tentative D call TRBD1 (5 bases). The CDR3 is 14 residues long. The germline V and J ends were trimmed by 0 bases and 4 bases, with 10 bases remaining between them. CDR1 and CDR2 from the germline V gene are SGDLS and YYNGEE. The CDR3 is CASSVGHQGTEAFF. CDR3 DNA sequence: TGTGCCAGCAGCGTAGGACATCAGGGCACTGAAGCTTTCTTT.

The gene calls are TRBV9 and TRBJ2-3, with 9 bases that match TRBD2. Looked up from germline, CDR1 is SGDLS and CDR2 is YYNGEE. This CDR3 is 18 amino acids long. V was clipped by 4 bases and J by 0 bases; unmatched bases: 12. The DNA for the CDR3 is TGTGCCAGCAGCCCGGAGGGGGCGGGGGGGCCAAGCACAGATACGCAGTATTTT. Its protein product is CASSPEGAGGPSTDTQYF.

The chain couples TRBV18 to TRBJ2-2; no firm D call. Germline-derived CDR1 and CDR2 are KGHSH and LQKENI. The CDR3 has 17 amino acids. V dropped 3 bases and J dropped 1 base, with 15 bases sitting between them. CDR3 sequence: CASSPSYASGNTGELFF. In nucleotides, the CDR3 is TGTGCCAGCTCACCGAGTTATGCTAGTGGGAACACCGGGGAGCTGTTTTTT.

J is TRBJ2-3 and V is TRBV2; TRBD1 is a possible D gene (6 bases). The CDR3 spans 15 residues. Germline lookup yields CDR1 SNHLY and CDR2 FYNNEI. V gave up 4 bases and J gave up 1 base, with 12 bases separating them. The CDR3 bases are TGTGCCAGCAGTGCTATAGGGGGTCGCACAGATACGCAGTATTTT. Its translation: CASSAIGGRTDTQYF. The full variable domain, its missing parts supplied by reference TRBV2 and TRBJ2-3, is EPEVTQTPSHQVTQMGQEVILRCVPISNHLYFYWYRQILGQKVEFLVSFYNNEISEKSEIFDDQFSVERPDGSNFTLKIRSTKLEDSAMYFCASSAIGGRTDTQYFGPGTRLTVL.

The chain couples TRBV11-3 to TRBJ1-2; 8 positions agree with TRBD1. V shed 5 bases and J 4 bases; nucleotides not matched to a gene: 9. CDR3 size: 15 residues. In germline, CDR1 is SGHNT, CDR2 YENEEA. The CDR3, as DNA: TGTGCCAGCAGCCTAGGCAGGGGGCATGGCTATGGCTACACCTTC. As protein: CASSLGRGHGYGYTF.

CDR3 protein: CASFLAGDGNEQFF. CDR3 nucleotides: TGTGCCAGCTTTTTAGCGGGAGACGGCAATGAGCAGTTCTTC. The chain is built from TRBV6-6 and TRBJ2-1; 9 bases line up with TRBD2. Germline V gives CDR1 MNHNY, CDR2 SVGAGI (reference sequence). V lost 8 bases and J lost 6; bases outside the gene matches: 8. CDR3 size: 14 residues.

In this sample, this clone turned up a few times. The chain is built from TRBV5-1 and TRBJ1-1; possible D gene TRBD1, 6 bases. Germline V CDR1 and CDR2: SGHRS, YFSETQ. Trimming removed 1 base from V and 7 bases from J, with 11 bases in between. CDR3 length equals 13 residues. The CDR3 nucleotides are TGCGCCAGCAGCTTGTCAGGGGTGGTTGAAGCTTTCTTT. Its translation is CASSLSGVVEAFF.

The rearrangement links TRBV7-9 to TRBJ2-5; TRBD1 might be the D (7 bases). CDR1 is SEHNR and CDR2 is FQNEAQ in the germline V gene (reference sequence). Trimming left V 5 bases short and J 4 bases short, with 17 bases between. The CDR3 contains 15 residues. The CDR3 DNA reads as TGTGCCAGCAGCCCGCGGGACAGAGGGGGAGAGACCCAGTACTTC. Translated, it gives CASSPRDRGGETQYF.

This clone has a single count. V gene TRBV27 combines with J gene TRBJ2-5, with D possibly being TRBD1 (6 bases). The J call may be mistaken, given a closer DNA end match to TRBJ2-7. The CDR3 has 13 residues. The V gene's germline CDR1 is MNHEY and CDR2 SMNVEV (reference sequence). In DNA form, the CDR3 reads TGTGCCAGCAGCCGGGACAAGTCCTACGAGCAGTACTTC. Its protein product is CASSRDKSYEQYF.

The chain combines TRBV7-2 with TRBJ2-3, with D maybe TRBD2 (5 bases). Germline-derived CDR1 and CDR2 are SGHTA and FQGNSA. The germline V and J ends were trimmed by 2 bases and 0 bases, with 9 bases remaining between them. This CDR3 spans 15 amino acids. CDR3 residues: CASSLRGASTDTQYF. In DNA, the CDR3 is TGTGCCAGCAGCTTACGGGGAGCCAGCACAGATACGCAGTATTTT.

The V call is TRBV27, the J call TRBJ2-3; D is ambiguous. Trimming removed 3 bases at V and 5 bases at J, with 15 bases between. The CDR3 length is 15 residues. Germline lookup yields CDR1 MNHEY and CDR2 SMNVEV (reference sequence). In DNA, the CDR3 is TGTGCCAGCAGTTTTTCGACTCTCCTGGGAGATACGCAGTATTTT. Its protein product is CASSFSTLLGDTQYF.

This chain uses TRBV27 with TRBJ1-1, with D possibly being TRBD1 (5 bases). The CDR3 contains 15 residues. Germline lookup yields CDR1 MNHEY and CDR2 SMNVEV (reference sequence). Deletions cut 10 bases from V and 0 bases from J, with 18 bases between. The CDR3 DNA reads as TGTGCCATCCCGGTTTGCCAGACAGTGAACACTGAAGCTTTCTTT. Translated, it gives CAIPVCQTVNTEAFF.

The gene calls are TRBV5-4 and TRBJ2-2, with TRBD2 matching 14 bases. The CDR3 has 16 residues. CDR1 SGHNT and CDR2 YYREEE come from the germline V gene (reference sequence). Trimming cost V 4 bases and J 3 bases; bases outside gene matches: 2. This CDR3 is CASSVGLAGDTGELFF. The DNA of the CDR3 is TGTGCCAGCAGCGTGGGACTAGCGGGAGACACCGGGGAGCTGTTTTTT.